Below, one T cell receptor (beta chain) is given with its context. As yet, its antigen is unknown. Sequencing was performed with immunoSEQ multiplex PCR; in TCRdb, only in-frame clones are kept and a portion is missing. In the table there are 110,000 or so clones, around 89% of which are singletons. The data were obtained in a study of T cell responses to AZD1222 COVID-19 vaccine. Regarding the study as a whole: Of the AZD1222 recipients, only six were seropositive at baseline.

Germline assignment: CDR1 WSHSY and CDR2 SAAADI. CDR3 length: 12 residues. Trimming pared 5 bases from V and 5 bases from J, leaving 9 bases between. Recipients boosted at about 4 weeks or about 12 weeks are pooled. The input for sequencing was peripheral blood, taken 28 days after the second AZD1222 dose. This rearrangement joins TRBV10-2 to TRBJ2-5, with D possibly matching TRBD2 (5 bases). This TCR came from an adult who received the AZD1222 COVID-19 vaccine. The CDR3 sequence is CASSPTGETQYF. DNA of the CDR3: TGCGCCAGCAGTCCCACGGGGGAGACCCAGTACTTC.